Below, one T cell receptor (beta chain) is given with its context. With random hexamers, about 0.45 to 1 ug RNA was reverse transcribed. MiXCR, run by TCRdb on the immunoSEQ multiplex PCR reads, gives a single entry per CDR3 protein. Of more than 95,000 distinct CDR3 sequences in the sample, more than 85% were seen once. The data were obtained in a study of CD8 T cells in Susac syndrome. From blood CD8+ and CD4+ T cells, TCR beta sequences were generated. The clonotype was recovered from a human donor with multiple sclerosis. Sequences were obtained from CD4+ T cells from PBMCs.

CDR3 region: CASSYRGLYTDTQYF. Written as DNA, the CDR3 is TGTGCCAGCAGTTATCGGGGACTCTACACAGATACGCAGTATTTT. The chain couples TRBV27 to TRBJ2-3; TRBD2 might be the D (6 bases). CDR1 and CDR2 (germline): MNHEY, SMNVEV (reference sequence). Trimming removed 4 bases from V and 2 bases from J, with 13 bases in between. CDR3 length: 15 residues.